These T cell receptor beta chains were read from a single sample in a study of cytomegalovirus exposure and HLA in healthy donors. The table came from immunoSEQ multiplex PCR; TCRdb's copy has only in-frame clones and leaves some out. The sample has roughly 120,000 clones, 73% seen once. The sample consisted of PBMCs. All receptors come from a man aged 60 to 75 in good health and CMV-seropositive. CDR3s include the opening cysteine and the closing phenylalanine or tryptophan. D genes are given only for firm matches. The listing skips clone size in some rows; elsewhere it reads once, few, many or a size class.

J gene | D gene | V gene | clone size | CDR3 DNA | CDR3 protein
TRBJ1-4 | NA | TRBV2 | NA | TGTGCCAGCAATACAGACAAGTCTAATGAAAAACTGTTTTTT | CASNTDKSNEKLFF
TRBJ1-2 | TRBD1 | TRBV6-5 | NA | TGTGCCAGCAGACCCACCGGGACAGTTAACTATGGCTACACCTTC | CASRPTGTVNYGYTF
TRBJ2-3 | NA | TRBV7-2 | NA | TGTGCCAGCAGCACGGGACTCACAGATACGCAGTATTTT | CASSTGLTDTQYF
TRBJ2-1 | NA | TRBV6-1 | NA | TGTGCCAGCAGTGAAGAACTGGCCCCTAGTGAGCAGTTCTTC | CASSEELAPSEQFF
TRBJ2-5 | TRBD2 | TRBV30 | NA | TGTGCCTGGAGTGTACTGGGGGGGGGCCAAGAGACCCAGTACTTC | CAWSVLGGGQETQYF
TRBJ1-2 | NA | TRBV21-1 | NA | TGTGCCAGCAGCAAATATAGGGACAGGGGGCACTATGGCTACACCTTC | CASSKYRDRGHYGYTF
TRBJ1-4 | NA | TRBV2 | NA | TGTGCCAGCAGTGAAGCGCGAGGGTTCGAAAAACTGTTTTTT | CASSEARGFEKLFF
TRBJ1-2 | NA | TRBV4-1 | NA | TGCGCCAGCAGCCAAGGCCTAGTCGGGTTACCTGGTGGCTACACCTTC | CASSQGLVGLPGGYTF
TRBJ2-7 | TRBD1 | TRBV19 | NA | TGTGCCAGTAGTCGGGACAGGTCCTACGAGCAGTACTTC | CASSRDRSYEQYF
TRBJ2-7 | NA | TRBV18 | NA | TGTGCCAGCTCACCACTTGCAGGGCTGGGCGAGCAGTACTTC | CASSPLAGLGEQYF
TRBJ1-2 | NA | TRBV2 | NA | TGTGCCAGCAGCGAAAGGGAGGAGGCTAACTATGGCTACACCTTC | CASSEREEANYGYTF
TRBJ2-3 | NA | TRBV5-1 | few | TGCGCCAGCAGCCTAGAAGCAGATACGCAGTATTTT | CASSLEADTQYF
TRBJ1-1 | NA | TRBV7-3 | NA | TGTGCCAGCAGCTTAACTAGGGGTGAGTCTGAAGCTTTCTTT | CASSLTRGESEAFF
TRBJ1-2 | TRBD1 | TRBV7-9 | NA | TGTGCCAGCAGCTTAGGGGGACAGGGGGCCGGCTATGGCTACACCTTC | CASSLGGQGAGYGYTF
TRBJ2-7 | NA | TRBV29-1 | NA | TGCAGCGTTTCCGGCGACAGCTACGAGCAGTACTTC | CSVSGDSYEQYF
TRBJ2-3 | TRBD1 | TRBV4-1 | NA | TGCGCCAGCAGCCAAGATCAAGGGGGCCTCACAGATACGCAGTATTTT | CASSQDQGGLTDTQYF